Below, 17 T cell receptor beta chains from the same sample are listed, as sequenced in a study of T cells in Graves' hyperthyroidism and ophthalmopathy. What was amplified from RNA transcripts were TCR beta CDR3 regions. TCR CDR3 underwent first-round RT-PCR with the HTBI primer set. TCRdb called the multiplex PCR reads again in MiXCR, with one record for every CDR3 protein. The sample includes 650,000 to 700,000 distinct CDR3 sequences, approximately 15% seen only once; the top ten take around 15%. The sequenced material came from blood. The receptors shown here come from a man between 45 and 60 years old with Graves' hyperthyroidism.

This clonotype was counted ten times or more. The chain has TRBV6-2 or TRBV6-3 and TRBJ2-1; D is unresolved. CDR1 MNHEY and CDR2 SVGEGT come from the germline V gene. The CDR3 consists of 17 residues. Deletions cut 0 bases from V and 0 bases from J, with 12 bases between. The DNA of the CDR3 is TGTGCCAGCAGTTACTCGAAGACGGGTAGCTCCTACAATGAGCAGTTCTTC. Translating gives CASSYSKTGSSYNEQFF.

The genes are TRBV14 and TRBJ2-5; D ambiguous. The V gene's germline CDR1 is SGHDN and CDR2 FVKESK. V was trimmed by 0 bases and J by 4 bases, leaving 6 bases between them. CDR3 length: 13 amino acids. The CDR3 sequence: CASSQECLETQYF. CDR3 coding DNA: TGTGCCAGCAGCCAAGAATGCCTAGAGACCCAGTACTTC. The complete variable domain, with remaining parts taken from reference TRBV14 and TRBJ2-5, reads EAGVTQFPSHSVIEKGQTVTLRCDPISGHDNLYWYRRVMGKEIKFLLHFVKESKQDESGMPNNRFLAERTGGTYSTLKVQPAELEDSGVYFCASSQECLETQYFGPGTRLLVL.

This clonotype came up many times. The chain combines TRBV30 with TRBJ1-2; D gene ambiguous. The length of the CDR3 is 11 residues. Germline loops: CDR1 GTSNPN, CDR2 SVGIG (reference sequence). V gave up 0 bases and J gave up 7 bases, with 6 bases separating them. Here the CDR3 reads CAWSVWAGYTF. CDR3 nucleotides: TGTGCCTGGAGTGTATGGGCTGGCTACACCTTC.

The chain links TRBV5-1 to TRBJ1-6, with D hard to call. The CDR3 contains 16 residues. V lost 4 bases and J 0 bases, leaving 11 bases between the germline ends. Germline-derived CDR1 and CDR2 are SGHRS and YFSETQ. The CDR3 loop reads CASSLDASSYNSPLHF. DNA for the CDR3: TGCGCCAGCAGCCTCGACGCCAGCTCCTATAATTCACCCCTCCACTTT.

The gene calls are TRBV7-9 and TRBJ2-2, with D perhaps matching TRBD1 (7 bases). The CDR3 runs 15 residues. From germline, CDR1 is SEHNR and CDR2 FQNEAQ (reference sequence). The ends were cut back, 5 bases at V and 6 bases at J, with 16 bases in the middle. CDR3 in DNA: TGTGCCAGCAGCCTAGGGGGCCCGGGAGCCGGGGAGCTGTTTTTT. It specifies CASSLGGPGAGELFF. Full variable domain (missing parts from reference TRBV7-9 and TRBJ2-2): DTGVSQNPRHKITKRGQNVTFRCDPISEHNRLYWYRQTLGQGPEFLTYFQNEAQLEKSRLLSDRFSAERPKGSFSTLEIQRTEQGDSAMYLCASSLGGPGAGELFFGEGSRLTVL.

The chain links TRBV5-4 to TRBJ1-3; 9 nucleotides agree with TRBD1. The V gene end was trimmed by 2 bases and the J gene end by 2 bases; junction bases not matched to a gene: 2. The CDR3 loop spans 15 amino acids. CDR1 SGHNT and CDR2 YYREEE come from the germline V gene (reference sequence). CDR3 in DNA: TGTGCCAGCAGCTTCGGGACAGGGACTGGAAACACCATATATTTT. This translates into CASSFGTGTGNTIYF. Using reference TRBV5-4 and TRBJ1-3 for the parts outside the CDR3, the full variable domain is ETGVTQSPTHLIKTRGQQVTLRCSSQSGHNTVSWYQQALGQGPQFIFQYYREEENGRGNFPPRFSGLQFPNYSSELNVNALELDDSALYLCASSFGTGTGNTIYFGEGSWLTVV.

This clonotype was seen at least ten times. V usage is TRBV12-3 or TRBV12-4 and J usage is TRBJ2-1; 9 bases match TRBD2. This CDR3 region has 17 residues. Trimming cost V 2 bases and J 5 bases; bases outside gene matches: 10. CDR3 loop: CASSLPLSGSLHNEQFF. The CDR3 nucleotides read TGTGCCAGCAGTTTACCCCTTAGCGGGAGTCTCCACAATGAGCAGTTCTTC.

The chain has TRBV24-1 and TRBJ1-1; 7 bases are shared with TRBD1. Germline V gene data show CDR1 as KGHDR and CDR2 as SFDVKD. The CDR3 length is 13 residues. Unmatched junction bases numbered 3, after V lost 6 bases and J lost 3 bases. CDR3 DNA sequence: TGTGCCACCAGTCGACAGGGCTACACTGAAGCTTTCTTT. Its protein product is CATSRQGYTEAFF.

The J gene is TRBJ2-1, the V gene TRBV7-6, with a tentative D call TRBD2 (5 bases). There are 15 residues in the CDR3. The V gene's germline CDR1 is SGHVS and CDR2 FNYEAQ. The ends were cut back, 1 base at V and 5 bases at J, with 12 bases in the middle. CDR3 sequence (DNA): TGTGCCAGCAGCTTAGAAGGGAGCTCGCACAATGAGCAGTTCTTC. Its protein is CASSLEGSSHNEQFF.

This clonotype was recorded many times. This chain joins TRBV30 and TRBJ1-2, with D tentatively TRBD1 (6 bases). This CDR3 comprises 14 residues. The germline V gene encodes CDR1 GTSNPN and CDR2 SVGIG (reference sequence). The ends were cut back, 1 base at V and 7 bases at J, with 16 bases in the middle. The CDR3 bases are TGTGCCTGGAGTGGGAGTGCAGGGGCCGGTGGCTACACCTTC. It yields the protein CAWSGSAGAGGYTF.

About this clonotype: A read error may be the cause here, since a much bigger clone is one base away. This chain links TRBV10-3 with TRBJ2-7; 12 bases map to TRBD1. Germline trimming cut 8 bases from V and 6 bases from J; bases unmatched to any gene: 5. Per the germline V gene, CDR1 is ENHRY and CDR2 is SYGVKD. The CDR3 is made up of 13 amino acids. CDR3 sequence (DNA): TGTGCCATCGGTGGGACAGGGGGCACCGAGCAGTACTTC. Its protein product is CAIGGTGGTEQYF.

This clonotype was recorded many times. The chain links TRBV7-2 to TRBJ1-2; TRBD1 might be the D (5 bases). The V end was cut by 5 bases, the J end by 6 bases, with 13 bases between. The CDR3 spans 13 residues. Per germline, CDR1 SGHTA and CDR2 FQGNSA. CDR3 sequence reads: CASSVTGSDGYTF. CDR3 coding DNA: TGTGCCAGCAGCGTCACAGGCTCTGATGGCTACACCTTC.

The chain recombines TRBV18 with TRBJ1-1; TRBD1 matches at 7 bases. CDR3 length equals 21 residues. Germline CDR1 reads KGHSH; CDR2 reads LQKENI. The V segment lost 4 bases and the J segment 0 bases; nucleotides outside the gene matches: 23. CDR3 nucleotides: TGTGCCAGCTCACAAAGGGGGCCAGGAGTGGCGCATACCTCCATGAACACTGAAGCTTTCTTT. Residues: CASSQRGPGVAHTSMNTEAFF.

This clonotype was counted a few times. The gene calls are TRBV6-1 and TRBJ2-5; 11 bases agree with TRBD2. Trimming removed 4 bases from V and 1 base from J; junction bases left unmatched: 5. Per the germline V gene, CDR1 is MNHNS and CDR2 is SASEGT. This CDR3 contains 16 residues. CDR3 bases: TGTGCCAGCAGTGGACTAGCGGGAAGTCGCCAAGAGACCCAGTACTTC. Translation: CASSGLAGSRQETQYF.

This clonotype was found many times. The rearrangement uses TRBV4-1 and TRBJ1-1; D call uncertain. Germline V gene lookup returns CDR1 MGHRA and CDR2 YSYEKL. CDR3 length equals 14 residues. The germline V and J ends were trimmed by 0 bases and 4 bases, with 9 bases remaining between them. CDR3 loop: CASSQDLGSTEAFF. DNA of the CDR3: TGCGCCAGCAGCCAAGATTTAGGGAGCACTGAAGCTTTCTTT.

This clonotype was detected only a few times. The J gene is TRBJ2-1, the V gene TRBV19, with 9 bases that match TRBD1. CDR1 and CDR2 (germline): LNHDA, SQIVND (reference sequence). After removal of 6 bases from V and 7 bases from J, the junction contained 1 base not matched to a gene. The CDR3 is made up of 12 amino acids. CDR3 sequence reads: CASRQGANEQFF. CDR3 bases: TGTGCCAGTAGACAGGGGGCGAATGAGCAGTTCTTC.

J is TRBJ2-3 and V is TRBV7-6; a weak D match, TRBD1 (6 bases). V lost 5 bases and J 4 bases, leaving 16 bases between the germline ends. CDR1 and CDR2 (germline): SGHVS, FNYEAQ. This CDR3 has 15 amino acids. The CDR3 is CASSGTGSPSDTQYF. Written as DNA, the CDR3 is TGTGCCAGCAGCGGAACAGGGTCCCCTTCAGATACGCAGTATTTT.